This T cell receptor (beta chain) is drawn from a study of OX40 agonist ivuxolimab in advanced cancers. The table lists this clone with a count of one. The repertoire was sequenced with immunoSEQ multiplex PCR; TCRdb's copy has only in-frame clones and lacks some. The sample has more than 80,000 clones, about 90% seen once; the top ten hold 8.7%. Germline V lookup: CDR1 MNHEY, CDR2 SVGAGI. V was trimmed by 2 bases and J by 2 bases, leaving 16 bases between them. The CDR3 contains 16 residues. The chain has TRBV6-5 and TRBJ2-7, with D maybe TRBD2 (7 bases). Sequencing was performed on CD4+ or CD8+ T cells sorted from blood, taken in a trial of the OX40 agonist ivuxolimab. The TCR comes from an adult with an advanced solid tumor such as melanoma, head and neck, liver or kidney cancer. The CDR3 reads CASSYTDRGATYEQYF. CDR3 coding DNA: TGTGCCAGCAGTTACACGGACCGGGGGGCTACCTACGAGCAGTACTTC.